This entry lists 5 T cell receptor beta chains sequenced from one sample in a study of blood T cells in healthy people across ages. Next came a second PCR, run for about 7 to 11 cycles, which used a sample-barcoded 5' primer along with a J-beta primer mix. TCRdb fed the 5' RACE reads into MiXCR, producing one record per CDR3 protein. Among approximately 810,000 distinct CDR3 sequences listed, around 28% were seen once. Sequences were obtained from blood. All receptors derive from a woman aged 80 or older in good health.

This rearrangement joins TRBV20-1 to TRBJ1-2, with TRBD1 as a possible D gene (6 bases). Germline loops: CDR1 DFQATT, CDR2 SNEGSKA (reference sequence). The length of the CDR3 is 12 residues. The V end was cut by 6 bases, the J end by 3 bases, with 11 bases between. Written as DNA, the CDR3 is TGCAGTGCCTGGACAGACTACTATGGCTACACCTTC. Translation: CSAWTDYYGYTF.

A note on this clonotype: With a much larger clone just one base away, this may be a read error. CDR3 DNA sequence: TGTGCCAGCAGCTGGGACAGATGTTATGGCTACACCTTC. It is translated as CASSWDRCYGYTF. The V and J genes are TRBV7-2 and TRBJ1-2; 7 nucleotides agree with TRBD1. V lost 4 bases, J lost 5 bases, and 4 bases stayed unmatched. Per germline, CDR1 SGHTA and CDR2 FQGNSA. This CDR3 is built from 13 residues.

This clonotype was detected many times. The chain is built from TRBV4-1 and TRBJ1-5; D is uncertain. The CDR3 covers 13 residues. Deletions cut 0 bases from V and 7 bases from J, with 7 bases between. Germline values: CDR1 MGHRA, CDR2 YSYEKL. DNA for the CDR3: TGCGCCAGCAGCCAAGAGGTGTGGCAGCCCCAGCATTTT. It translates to CASSQEVWQPQHF.

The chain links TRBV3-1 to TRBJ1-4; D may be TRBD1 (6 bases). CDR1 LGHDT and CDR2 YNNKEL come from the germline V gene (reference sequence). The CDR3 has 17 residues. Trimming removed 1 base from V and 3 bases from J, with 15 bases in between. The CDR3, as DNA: TGTGCCAGCAGCCAAGTTCCGGGGGCAGGACCTAATGAAAAACTGTTTTTT. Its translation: CASSQVPGAGPNEKLFF.

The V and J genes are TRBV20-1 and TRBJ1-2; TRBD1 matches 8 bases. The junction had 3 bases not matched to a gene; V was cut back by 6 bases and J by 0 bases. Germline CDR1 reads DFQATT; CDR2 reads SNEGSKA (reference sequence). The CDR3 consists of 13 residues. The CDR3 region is CSAAGGANYGYTF. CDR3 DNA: TGCAGTGCAGCAGGGGGCGCTAACTATGGCTACACCTTC.